This T cell receptor (beta chain) was captured in a study of blood T cells in healthy people across ages. Whole-study findings and limits: Versus aged donors, long-lived donors had higher diversity and more naive CD4+ cells. Age showed a roughly linear inverse relationship with TCR beta diversity per million T cells.

With regard to this clonotype: Antigen: not known.

The CDR3 consists of 17 residues. Deletions cut 3 bases from V and 4 bases from J, with 22 bases between. The V gene's germline CDR1 is SGDLS and CDR2 YYNGEE. Next came a second PCR, run for 7 to 11 cycles, which used a sample-barcoded 5' primer along with a J-beta primer mix. Through a template-switch adaptor with 12 random nucleotides, each cDNA molecule received a tag. Each CDR3 protein gets one entry after TCRdb re-called the 5' RACE reads with MiXCR. The table has around 990,000 distinct CDR3 sequences, about two fifths seen once; the top ten hold around 13%. Sequenced sample: blood. The sequence was collected from a man aged 18 to 35 in good health. The gene calls are TRBV9 and TRBJ1-1; no firm D call. The CDR3 is CASSANPTATFGTEAFF. DNA for the CDR3: TGTGCCAGCAGCGCAAACCCGACGGCGACTTTTGGCACTGAAGCTTTCTTT. Looking up the rest from reference TRBV9 and TRBJ1-1 gives the full variable domain: DSGVTQTPKHLITATGQRVTLRCSPRSGDLSVYWYQQSLDQGLQFLIQYYNGEERAKGNILERFSAQQFPDLHSELNLSSLELGDSALYFCASSANPTATFGTEAFFGQGTRLTVV.